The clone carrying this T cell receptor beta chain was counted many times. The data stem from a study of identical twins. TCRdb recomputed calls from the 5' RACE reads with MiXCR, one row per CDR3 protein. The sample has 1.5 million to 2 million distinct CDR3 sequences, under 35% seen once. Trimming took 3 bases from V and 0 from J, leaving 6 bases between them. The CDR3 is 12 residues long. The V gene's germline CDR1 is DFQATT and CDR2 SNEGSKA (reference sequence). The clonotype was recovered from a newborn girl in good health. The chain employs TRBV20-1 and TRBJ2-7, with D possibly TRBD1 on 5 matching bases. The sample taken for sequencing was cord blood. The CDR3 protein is CSARTDSYEQYF. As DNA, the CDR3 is TGCAGTGCTAGGACAGACTCCTACGAGCAGTACTTC.